These T cell receptor beta chains were read from a single sample in a study of T-cell reconstitution after alpha-beta-depleted transplantation in children. TCRdb redid the calling of the PCR reads with MiXCR, one entry per CDR3 protein. The table lists 500,000 to 600,000 distinct CDR3 sequences, roughly 27% of them singletons. The starting material was PBMCs, obtained before TCRalphabeta/CD19-depleted stem cell transplant. The receptors were sampled from a boy younger than two with Wiskott-Aldrich syndrome, due to receive a stem cell transplant. Each CDR3 is given with its conserved first and last residue. The D gene is left open where the match is weak. Size tells how often a clone was seen (once, few, many) or the class of an expanded clone, and some rows leave it out.

clone_size j_call d_call v_call cdr3_aa cdr3_nt
- TRBJ2-5 - TRBV7-2 CASSLGGGHSNQYF TGTGCCAGCAGCTTAGGTGGGGGGCATAGTAACCAGTACTTC
- TRBJ2-3 TRBD2 TRBV5-1 CASGGLAGGSQYF TGCGCCAGCGGCGGGCTAGCGGGAGGTTCCCAGTATTTT
few TRBJ2-1 TRBD2 TRBV5-1 CASSLVTSGRAGEQFF TGCGCCAGCAGCTTGGTGACTAGCGGGAGGGCCGGCGAGCAGTTCTTC
- TRBJ2-3 - TRBV12-3/TRBV12-4 CASSPYLQGSDTQYF TGTGCCAGCAGTCCCTACCTGCAGGGTTCAGATACGCAGTATTTT
- TRBJ1-4 - TRBV10-3 CAISEGTTNEKLFF TGTGCCATCAGTGAGGGGACAACTAATGAAAAACTGTTTTTT
- TRBJ2-7 TRBD2 TRBV20-1 CSARLAGLTYEQYF TGCAGTGCTAGACTAGCGGGATTGACCTACGAGCAGTACTTC
few TRBJ1-1 - TRBV27 CASSRRWDKGTEAFF TGTGCCAGCAGTAGGAGGTGGGACAAGGGTACTGAAGCTTTCTTT
few TRBJ1-3 - TRBV5-6 CASSTAGTGNTIYF TGTGCCAGCAGCACCGCCGGGACTGGAAACACCATATATTTT
- TRBJ2-1 - TRBV3-1 CASSLLGGGGYNEQFF TGTGCCAGCAGCCTCCTTGGGGGCGGCGGGTACAATGAGCAGTTCTTC
- TRBJ2-1 TRBD2 TRBV9 CASSVGLAGVQGYNEQFF TGTGCCAGCAGCGTAGGACTAGCGGGAGTTCAAGGGTACAATGAGCAGTTCTTC
- TRBJ2-1 TRBD2 TRBV7-2 CASSLSGRASPEQFF TGTGCCAGCAGCCTTAGCGGGAGGGCCTCCCCCGAGCAGTTCTTC
- TRBJ2-5 TRBD2 TRBV6-2/TRBV6-3 CASSYGLAGTYQETQYF TGTGCCAGCAGTTACGGCCTAGCGGGGACATACCAAGAGACCCAGTACTTC
- TRBJ2-1 TRBD2 TRBV12-3/TRBV12-4 CASSIGLAGSNEQFF TGTGCCAGCAGTATCGGACTAGCGGGTTCCAATGAGCAGTTCTTC
- TRBJ2-3 TRBD2 TRBV5-1 CASSSPLTSGRALTDTQYF TGCGCCAGCAGCTCTCCCCTGACTAGCGGGAGGGCCCTCACAGATACGCAGTATTTT
- TRBJ2-1 - TRBV14 CASSQRLADYNEQFFGTLNEQFF -
- TRBJ2-7 TRBD1 TRBV18 CASSPPTGRGYEQYF TGTGCCAGCTCACCACCGACAGGGCGAGGCTACGAGCAGTACTTC
- TRBJ2-7 - TRBV20-1 CSAYLRGYEQYF TGCAGTGCGTATCTCAGGGGCTACGAGCAGTACTTC
few TRBJ2-1 - TRBV6-1 CASREKGGEQFF TGTGCCAGCAGAGAAAAGGGAGGTGAGCAGTTCTTC
few TRBJ1-2 TRBD1 TRBV12-3/TRBV12-4 CASSPGQINYGYTF TGTGCCAGCAGTCCGGGACAGATTAACTATGGCTACACCTTC
- TRBJ1-6 - TRBV6-5 CASSYSQGSRSLHF TGTGCCAGCAGTTACAGCCAGGGTAGTCGGTCCCTCCACTTT
few TRBJ1-1 - TRBV27 CASSFGRGALNTEAFF TGTGCCAGCAGTTTCGGACGGGGGGCGTTGAACACTGAAGCTTTCTTT
- TRBJ2-3 - TRBV9 CASSSTARGDTQYF TGTGCCAGCAGCTCCACCGCAAGAGGAGATACGCAGTATTTT
few TRBJ2-3 TRBD1 TRBV9 CASSAGTGRSTDTQYF TGTGCCAGCAGCGCCGGGACAGGGAGAAGCACAGATACGCAGTATTTT
few TRBJ1-1 - TRBV5-1 CASSLLFSGTEAFF TGCGCCAGCAGCTTGTTATTTTCAGGCACTGAAGCTTTCTTT
- TRBJ2-5 - TRBV29-1 CSVTRLSQETQYF TGCAGCGTTACGCGACTCTCTCAAGAGACCCAGTACTTC
few TRBJ1-1 - TRBV7-3 CASSFVLGGEAFF TGTGCCAGCAGCTTCGTTCTAGGGGGTGAAGCTTTCTTT
few TRBJ1-2 - TRBV20-1 CSARDLESGHGYTF TGCAGTGCTAGAGATCTTGAGTCAGGCCATGGCTACACCTTC
- TRBJ2-2 - TRBV9 CASSVVSAGLELFF TGTGCCAGCAGCGTAGTTTCGGCGGGGTTGGAGCTGTTTTTT
- TRBJ2-3 - TRBV5-1 CASSLANTGDTQYF TGCGCCAGCAGCTTGGCGAACACAGGAGATACGCAGTATTTT
- TRBJ1-1 - TRBV12-3/TRBV12-4 CASSLRPGTEAFF TGTGCCAGCAGTTTAAGGCCAGGGACTGAAGCTTTCTTT
few TRBJ2-3 - TRBV10-3 CASHPRREDTDTQYF TGTGCCAGCCACCCTCGGCGGGAAGACACAGATACGCAGTATTTT
- TRBJ2-3 TRBD1 TRBV12-3/TRBV12-4 CASSIYTGGSTDTQYF TGTGCCAGCAGTATTTACACAGGGGGGAGCACAGATACGCAGTATTTT
few TRBJ2-3 TRBD1 TRBV30 CARATGALTDTQYF TGTGCCAGAGCTACAGGGGCCCTCACAGATACGCAGTATTTT
- TRBJ2-7 TRBD2 TRBV5-1 CASRLGASGSYEQYF TGCGCCAGCAGGTTGGGGGCTAGCGGGAGCTACGAGCAGTACTTC
few TRBJ2-7 - TRBV7-8 CASSLASSGYEQYF TGTGCCAGCAGCTTAGCGTCGTCCGGCTACGAGCAGTACTTC
- TRBJ1-2 TRBD1 TRBV29-1 CSVEGTGLNYGYTF TGCAGCGTTGAGGGGACAGGGCTCAACTATGGCTACACCTTC
few TRBJ1-1 - TRBV5-1 CASRASGEAFF TGCGCCAGCAGAGCCTCCGGCGAAGCTTTCTTT
- TRBJ2-7 - TRBV5-1 CASSSGQILSEQYF TGCGCCAGCAGCTCTGGACAGATACTTTCCGAGCAGTACTTC
- TRBJ2-7 - TRBV29-1 CSVETGLRGAYEQYF TGCAGCGTCGAGACCGGGCTCCGAGGGGCCTACGAGCAGTACTTC
- TRBJ2-3 - TRBV5-4 CASSRSGQGNANTQYF TGTGCCAGCAGCAGATCGGGACAAGGGAACGCCAATACGCAGTATTTT
few TRBJ2-5 TRBD1 TRBV20-1 CSARRGQGGETQYF TGCAGTGCTAGAAGGGGACAGGGGGGAGAGACCCAGTACTTC
- TRBJ1-3 - TRBV25-1 CANRRWPSGNTIYF TGTGCCAACCGCCGATGGCCCTCTGGAAACACCATATATTTT
few TRBJ2-1 - TRBV5-1 CASSLERRGNEQFF TGCGCCAGCAGCTTGGAGAGGAGGGGCAATGAGCAGTTCTTC
few TRBJ2-4 TRBD1 TRBV5-1 CASSLVSGGLVKNIQYF TGCGCCAGCAGCTTGGTGTCAGGGGGTCTGGTCAAAAACATTCAGTACTTC
- TRBJ2-1 TRBD2 TRBV7-9 CASSRAGGGHEQFF TGTGCCAGCAGCCGAGCGGGAGGGGGGCATGAGCAGTTCTTC
- TRBJ2-5 - TRBV21-1 CASSLQRNQETQYF TGTGCCAGCAGCCTCCAGCGGAACCAAGAGACCCAGTACTTC
- TRBJ2-2 TRBD2 TRBV5-1 CASSSSYSGRLGELFF TGCGCCAGCAGCTCCTCTTATAGCGGGAGACTCGGGGAGCTGTTTTTT
few TRBJ2-3 TRBD2 TRBV20-1 CSALEREPDTQYF TGCAGTGCCCTTGAGCGGGAGCCAGATACGCAGTATTTT
few TRBJ1-3 TRBD1 TRBV20-1 CSAPHTGAGNTIYF TGCAGTGCCCCCCATACAGGGGCTGGAAACACCATATATTTT
few TRBJ2-7 TRBD2 TRBV7-2 CASSLGLTSGKWQYF TGTGCCAGCAGCTTGGGGTTGACTAGCGGGAAATGGCAGTACTTC
few TRBJ2-1 - TRBV12-3/TRBV12-4 CASSLGGRGYNEQFF TGTGCCAGCAGTTTAGGAGGGAGAGGGTACAATGAGCAGTTCTTC
- TRBJ2-2 - TRBV14 CASSDTVWTGELFF TGTGCCAGCAGCGATACTGTGTGGACCGGGGAGCTGTTTTTT
- TRBJ2-3 TRBD2 TRBV30 CASQFGLAGVGTQYF TGTGCCTCCCAATTCGGACTAGCGGGAGTAGGTACGCAGTATTTT
- TRBJ2-5 - TRBV5-1 CASSLADETQYF TGCGCCAGCAGCTTGGCCGATGAGACCCAGTACTTC
- TRBJ1-6 - TRBV5-1 CASSLAVPGSSYNSPLHF TGCGCCAGCAGCTTGGCAGTACCCGGGAGCTCCTATAATTCACCCCTCCACTTT
- TRBJ1-5 TRBD1 TRBV5-1 CASSLVGGGGQPQHF TGCGCCAGCAGCTTGGTGGGAGGGGGCGGTCAGCCCCAGCATTTT
few TRBJ2-2 - TRBV12-3/TRBV12-4 CASRGLPARLPTGELFF TGTGCCAGCAGGGGCCTTCCCGCCAGACTACCGACCGGGGAGCTGTTTTTT
few TRBJ2-5 - TRBV15 CATSSGTGPGGETQYF TGTGCCACCAGCAGCGGTACGGGTCCTGGGGGAGAGACCCAGTACTTC
few TRBJ1-3 - TRBV20-1 CSAMTGSGNTIYF TGCAGTGCTATGACAGGCTCTGGAAACACCATATATTTT